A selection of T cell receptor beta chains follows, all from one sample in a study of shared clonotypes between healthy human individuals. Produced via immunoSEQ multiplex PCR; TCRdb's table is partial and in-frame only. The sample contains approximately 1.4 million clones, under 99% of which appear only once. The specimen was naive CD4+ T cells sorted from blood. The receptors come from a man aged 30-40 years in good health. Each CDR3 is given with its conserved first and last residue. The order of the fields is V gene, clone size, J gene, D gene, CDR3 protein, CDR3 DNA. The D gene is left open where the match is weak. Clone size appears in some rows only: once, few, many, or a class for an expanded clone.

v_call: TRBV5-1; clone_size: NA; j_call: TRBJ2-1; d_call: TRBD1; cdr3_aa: CASSHTDRSSYNEQFF; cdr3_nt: TGCGCCAGCAGCCATACGGACAGGAGCTCCTACAATGAGCAGTTCTTC
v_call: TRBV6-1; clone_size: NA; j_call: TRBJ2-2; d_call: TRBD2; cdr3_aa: CASSVREGLLGELFF; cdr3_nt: TGTGCCAGCAGTGTACGGGAGGGCCTACTCGGGGAGCTGTTTTTT
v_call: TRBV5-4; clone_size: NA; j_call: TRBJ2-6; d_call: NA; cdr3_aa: CASSWGAGSSGANVLTF; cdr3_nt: TGTGCCAGCAGCTGGGGGGCAGGCAGCTCTGGGGCCAACGTCCTGACTTTC
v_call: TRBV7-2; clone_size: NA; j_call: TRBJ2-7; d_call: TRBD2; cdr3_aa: CASSLASGNYYEQYF; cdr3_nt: TGTGCCAGCAGCTTAGCTAGCGGGAATTACTACGAGCAGTACTTC
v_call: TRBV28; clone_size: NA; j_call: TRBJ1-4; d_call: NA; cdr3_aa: CASSLEGPATNEKLFF; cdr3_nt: TGTGCCAGCAGTTTGGAGGGGCCCGCAACTAATGAAAAACTGTTTTTT
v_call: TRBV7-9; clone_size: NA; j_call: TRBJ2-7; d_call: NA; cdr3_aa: CASSLQGSSYEQYF; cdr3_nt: TGTGCCAGCAGCTTACAGGGGTCCTCCTACGAGCAGTACTTC
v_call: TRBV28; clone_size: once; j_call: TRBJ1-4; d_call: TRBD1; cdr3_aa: CASSNPGQANEKLFF; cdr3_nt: TGTGCCAGCAGCAACCCGGGACAGGCTAATGAAAAACTGTTTTTT
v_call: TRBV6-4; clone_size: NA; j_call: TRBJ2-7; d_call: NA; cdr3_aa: CASSESRWERPYEQYF; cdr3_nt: TGTGCCAGCAGTGAGAGTCGGTGGGAGCGACCCTACGAGCAGTACTTC
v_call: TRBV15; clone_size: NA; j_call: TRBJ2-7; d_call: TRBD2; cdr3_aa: CATRELAESSYEQYF; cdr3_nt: TGTGCCACCAGAGAACTAGCGGAGAGCTCCTACGAGCAGTACTTC
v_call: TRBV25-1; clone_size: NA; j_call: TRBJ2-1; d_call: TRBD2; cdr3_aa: CASRDGLVNEQFF; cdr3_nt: TGTGCCAGCAGGGACGGACTAGTGAATGAGCAGTTCTTC
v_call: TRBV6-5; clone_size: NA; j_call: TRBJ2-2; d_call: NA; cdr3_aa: CASSYSALSNTGELFF; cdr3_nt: TGTGCCAGCAGTTACTCGGCACTCTCGAACACCGGGGAGCTGTTTTTT
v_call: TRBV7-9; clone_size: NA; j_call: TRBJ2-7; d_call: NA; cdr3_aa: CASSLRELSSYEQYF; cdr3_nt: TGTGCCAGCAGCTTGAGGGAGTTAAGCTCCTACGAGCAGTACTTC
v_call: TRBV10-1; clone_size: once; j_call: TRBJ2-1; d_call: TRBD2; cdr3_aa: CASSESGVFSGLASNEQFF; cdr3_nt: TGCGCCAGCAGTGAGTCCGGCGTCTTTTCGGGACTAGCATCAAATGAGCAGTTCTTC
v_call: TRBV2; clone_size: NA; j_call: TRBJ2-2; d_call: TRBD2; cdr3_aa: CASSQGLAANTGELFF; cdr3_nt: TGTGCCAGCAGTCAGGGACTAGCGGCCAACACCGGGGAGCTGTTTTTT
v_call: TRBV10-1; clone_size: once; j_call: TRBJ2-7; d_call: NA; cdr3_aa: CASSESGTGNEQYF; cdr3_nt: TGCGCCAGCAGTGAGAGTGGGACTGGGAACGAGCAGTACTTC
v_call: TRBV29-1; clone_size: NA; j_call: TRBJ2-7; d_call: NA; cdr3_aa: CSVAPRVNYEQYF; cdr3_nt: TGCAGCGTTGCGCCGAGGGTGAACTACGAGCAGTACTTC
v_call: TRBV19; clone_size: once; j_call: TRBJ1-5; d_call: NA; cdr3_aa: CASSTQGRQPQHF; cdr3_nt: TGTGCCAGTAGTACCCAGGGTCGACAGCCCCAGCATTTT
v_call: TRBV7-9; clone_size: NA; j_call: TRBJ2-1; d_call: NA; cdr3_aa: CASSSGKGGYNEQFF; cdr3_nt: TGTGCCAGCAGCTCCGGTAAGGGGGGCTACAATGAGCAGTTCTTC
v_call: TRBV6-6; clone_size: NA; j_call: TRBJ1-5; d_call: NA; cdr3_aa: CASSYHAIGNQPQHF; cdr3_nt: TGTGCCAGCAGTTACCACGCCATCGGAAATCAGCCCCAGCATTTT
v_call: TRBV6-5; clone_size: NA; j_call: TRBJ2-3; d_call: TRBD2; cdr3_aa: CASSLLAVNTDTQYF; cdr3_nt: TGTGCCAGCAGCTTACTAGCGGTGAACACAGATACGCAGTATTTT
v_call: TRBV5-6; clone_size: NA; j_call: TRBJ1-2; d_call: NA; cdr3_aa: CASSLTDYGYTF; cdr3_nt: TGTGCCAGCAGCTTGACAGACTATGGCTACACCTTC
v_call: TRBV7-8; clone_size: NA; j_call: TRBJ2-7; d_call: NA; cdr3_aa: CASSFPPPLTGATALSYEQYF; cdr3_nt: TGTGCCAGCAGCTTCCCACCTCCACTGACTGGAGCGACAGCGCTCTCCTACGAGCAGTACTTC
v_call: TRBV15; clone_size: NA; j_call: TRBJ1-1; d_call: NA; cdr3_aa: CATSKSGLSLRVNTEAFF; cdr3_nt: TGTGCCACCAGCAAGTCAGGGCTTTCCCTCAGGGTGAACACTGAAGCTTTCTTT
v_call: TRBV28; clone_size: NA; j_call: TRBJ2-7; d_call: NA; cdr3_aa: CAAGPLGEQYF; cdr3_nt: TGTGCCGCTGGACCCTTGGGGGAGCAGTACTTC
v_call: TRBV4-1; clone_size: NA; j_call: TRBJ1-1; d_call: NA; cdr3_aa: CASSQTGHSNTEAFF; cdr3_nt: TGCGCCAGCAGCCAGACGGGACACTCAAACACTGAAGCTTTCTTT
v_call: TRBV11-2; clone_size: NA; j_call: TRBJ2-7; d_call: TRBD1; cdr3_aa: CASSPMRGTGGAEEQYF; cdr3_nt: TGTGCCAGCAGTCCGATGAGGGGGACAGGGGGCGCGGAGGAGCAGTACTTC
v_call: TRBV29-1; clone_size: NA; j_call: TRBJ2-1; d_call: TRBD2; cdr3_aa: CSVDSGRAFF; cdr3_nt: TGCAGCGTTGATAGCGGGAGGGCGTTCTTC
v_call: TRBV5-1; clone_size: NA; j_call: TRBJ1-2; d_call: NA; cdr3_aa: CASSLTFVGKPDYGYTF; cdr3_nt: TGCGCCAGCAGCCTCACGTTTGTGGGAAAGCCCGACTATGGCTACACCTTC
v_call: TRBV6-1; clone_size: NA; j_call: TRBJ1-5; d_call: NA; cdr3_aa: CASSETGGRYQPQHF; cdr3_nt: TGTGCCAGCAGTGAAACGGGGGGCAGGTATCAGCCCCAGCATTTT
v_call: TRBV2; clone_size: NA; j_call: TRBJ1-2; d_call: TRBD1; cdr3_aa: CASSGTGQNYGYTF; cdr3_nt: TGTGCCAGCAGCGGGACAGGGCAAAACTATGGCTACACCTTC
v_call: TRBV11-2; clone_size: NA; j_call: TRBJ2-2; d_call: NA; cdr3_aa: CASSVTNTGELFF; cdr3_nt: TGTGCCAGCAGCGTAACGAACACCGGGGAGCTGTTTTTT
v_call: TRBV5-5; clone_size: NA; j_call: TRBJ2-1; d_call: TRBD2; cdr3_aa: CASSPWLADNEQFF; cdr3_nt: TGTGCCAGCAGCCCATGGCTAGCGGACAATGAGCAGTTCTTC
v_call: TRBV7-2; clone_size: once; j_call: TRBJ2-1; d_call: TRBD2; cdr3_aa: CASSLTGTSDYNEQFF; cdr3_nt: TGTGCCAGCAGCTTAACCGGGACTAGCGACTACAATGAGCAGTTCTTC
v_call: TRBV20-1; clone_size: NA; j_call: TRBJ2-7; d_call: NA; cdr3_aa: CSASSLGEQYF; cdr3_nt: TGCAGTGCCTCCTCTCTAGGCGAGCAGTACTTC
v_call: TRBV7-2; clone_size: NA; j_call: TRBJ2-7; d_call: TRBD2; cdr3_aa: CASSLATSGAYEQYF; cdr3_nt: TGTGCCAGCAGCTTAGCGACTAGCGGGGCCTACGAGCAGTACTTC
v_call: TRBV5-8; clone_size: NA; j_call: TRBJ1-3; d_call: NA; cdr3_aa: CASSLGVWRGGGNTIYF; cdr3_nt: TGTGCCAGCAGCTTGGGTGTTTGGAGGGGTGGTGGAAACACCATATATTTT
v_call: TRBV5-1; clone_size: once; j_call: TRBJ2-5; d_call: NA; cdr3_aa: CASSPTDQETQYF; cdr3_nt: TGCGCCAGCAGCCCCACCGACCAAGAGACCCAGTACTTC
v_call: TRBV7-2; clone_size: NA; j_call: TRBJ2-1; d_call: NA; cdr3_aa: CASSLVAGAYNEQFF; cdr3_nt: TGTGCCAGCAGCTTAGTCGCAGGAGCCTACAATGAGCAGTTCTTC
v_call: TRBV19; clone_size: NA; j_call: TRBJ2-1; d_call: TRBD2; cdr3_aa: CASSKGGAGGYNEQFF; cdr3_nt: TGTGCCAGTAGTAAAGGTGGTGCGGGAGGGTACAATGAGCAGTTCTTC
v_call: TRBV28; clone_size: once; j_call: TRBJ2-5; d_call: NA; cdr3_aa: CASSLSGTAAYF; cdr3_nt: TGTGCCAGCAGTTTATCGGGGACGGCCGCGTACTTC
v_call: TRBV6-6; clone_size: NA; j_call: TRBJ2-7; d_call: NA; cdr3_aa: CASSYSRGSYEQYF; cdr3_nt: TGTGCCAGCAGTTACTCGCGAGGTTCCTACGAGCAGTACTTC
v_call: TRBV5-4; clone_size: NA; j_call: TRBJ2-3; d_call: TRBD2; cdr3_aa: CASSLPGRYTDTQYF; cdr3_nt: TGTGCCAGCAGCTTGCCCGGGAGGTACACAGATACGCAGTATTTT
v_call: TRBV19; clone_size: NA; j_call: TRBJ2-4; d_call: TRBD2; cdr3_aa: CASTLAGGPGNIQYF; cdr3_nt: TGTGCCAGTACGCTAGCGGGAGGGCCGGGAAACATTCAGTACTTC
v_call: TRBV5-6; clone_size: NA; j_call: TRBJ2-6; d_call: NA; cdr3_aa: CASSLRSSGANVLTF; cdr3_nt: TGTGCCAGCAGCTTAAGGAGCTCTGGGGCCAACGTCCTGACTTTC
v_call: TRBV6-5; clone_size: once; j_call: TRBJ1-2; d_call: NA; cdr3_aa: CASREVSSYGYTF; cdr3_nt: TGTGCCAGCAGGGAGGTCAGTTCATATGGCTACACCTTC